This TCR beta chain was retrieved from a study of cytomegalovirus exposure and HLA in healthy donors. Clones were read by immunoSEQ multiplex PCR, and TCRdb kept only the in-frame ones, dropping some. The sample has over 100,000 clones; roughly 88% are singletons. Study conclusions and caveats: While the bulk of TCR sequences proved rare, some public TCRs turned up in many donors. Associated with cytomegalovirus, according to the listing, were 150 to 200 TCR beta chains. In vitro work confirmed that a few CMV-associated chains recognize CMV antigens.

Remarks on this clone: Its antigen remains unknown.

Material: PBMCs. The TCR comes from a woman in her late teens or twenties in good health and CMV-seropositive.

The CDR3 sequence: CASMGATSGNTIYF. The CDR3 DNA is TGTGCCAGCATGGGGGCGACCTCTGGAAACACCATATATTTT. The genes are TRBV2 and TRBJ1-3; D might be TRBD1 (6 bases). CDR3 length: 14 amino acids. Between the trimmed V and J ends, which lost 7 bases and 0 bases, there was a span of 10 bases. Per germline, CDR1 SNHLY and CDR2 FYNNEI.